The 20 T cell receptor beta chains below come from one sample, sequenced in a study of T cell changes during pregnancy in multiple sclerosis. Profiling relied on immunoSEQ multiplex PCR, and the TCRdb table lists in-frame clones only, not all of them. The table records approximately 52,000 clones, around 94% of them present only once. The source material was CD4+ T cells from peripheral blood mononuclear cells, sampled in the third trimester of pregnancy. Receptors originate from a female donor with multiple sclerosis, enrolled in a pregnancy study.

This chain uses TRBV6-5 with TRBJ2-7; 7 bases are shared with TRBD1. The germline CDR1 and CDR2 sequences are MNHEY and SVGAGI. The CDR3 is 13 amino acids. V gave up 9 bases and J gave up 6 bases; unmatched junction bases: 11. As DNA, the CDR3 is TGTGCCAGTGCAGGGGGAGAAGTCGGCGAGCAGTACTTC. It yields the protein CASAGGEVGEQYF.

The chain links TRBV19 to TRBJ2-7; 8 nucleotides agree with TRBD1. Germline CDR1 LNHDA, CDR2 SQIVND (reference sequence). This CDR3 has 14 amino acids. Trimming removed 3 bases from V and 6 bases from J; junction bases left unmatched: 7. The CDR3 bases are TGTGCCAGTAGTATTGCCGGGACAGGACGCGAGCAGTACTTC. As protein: CASSIAGTGREQYF. Full variable domain (remainder filled in from reference TRBV19 and TRBJ2-7): DGGITQSPKYLFRKEGQNVTLSCEQNLNHDAMYWYRQDPGQGLRLIYYSQIVNDFQKGDIAEGYSVSREKKESFPLTVTSAQKNPTAFYLCASSIAGTGREQYFGPGTRLTVT.

V usage is TRBV12-5 and J usage is TRBJ2-3; 9 nucleotides agree with TRBD1. Germline assignment: CDR1 LGHNT and CDR2 FRNRAP. The trim removed 3 bases at V and 0 bases at J, leaving 1 base unmatched. The CDR3 runs 15 residues. The CDR3 nucleotides are TGTGCTAGTGGTTTTGGGACAGGGAGCACAGATACGCAGTATTTT. Its translation is CASGFGTGSTDTQYF.

The chain is built from TRBV6-1 and TRBJ2-3; TRBD2 agrees at 14 bases. Losses at the gene ends were 8 bases for V and 5 bases for J; bases not matched to a gene: 6. Germline V gene lookup returns CDR1 MNHNS and CDR2 SASEGT. The CDR3 extends over 15 amino acids. CDR3 protein: CASGGLAGGGDTQYF. CDR3 sequence (DNA): TGTGCCAGCGGCGGACTAGCGGGGGGAGGAGATACGCAGTATTTT.

The gene calls are TRBV28 and TRBJ2-7; a possible D gene is TRBD2 (5 bases). CDR3 length: 14 amino acids. V was shortened by 3 bases and J by 3 bases, with 12 bases between the two germline ends. Germline V gives CDR1 MDHEN, CDR2 SYDVKM. The CDR3 DNA reads as TGTGCCAGCAGTTTGGCGGGCGGAGTCTACGAGCAGTACTTC. It codes for CASSLAGGVYEQYF.

The chain joins TRBV27 to TRBJ2-1; D is ambiguous. Trimming took 7 bases from V and 6 from J, leaving 7 bases between them. Germline values: CDR1 MNHEY, CDR2 SMNVEV (reference sequence). CDR3 length: 11 residues. CDR3 bases: TGTGCCAGCACCAGAAGCAATGAGCAGTTCTTC. Translation gives CASTRSNEQFF.

This clone was recorded only once. V and J are TRBV10-3 and TRBJ1-3; 8 nucleotides line up with TRBD1. After removal of 6 bases from V and 4 bases from J, the junction contained 5 bases not matched to a gene. Germline CDR1 reads ENHRY; CDR2 reads SYGVKD. The CDR3 extends over 14 amino acids. The CDR3 here is CAIRTTGDGNTIYF. The DNA for the CDR3 is TGTGCCATCAGGACGACAGGGGACGGAAACACCATATATTTT.

The chain couples TRBV28 to TRBJ1-3; D perhaps matches TRBD1 (5 bases). Trimming shortened V by 6 bases and J by 0 bases, and 18 bases separated the two germline ends. Per the germline V gene, CDR1 is MDHEN and CDR2 is SYDVKM. This CDR3 has 17 residues. Here the CDR3 DNA reads TGTGCCAGCAGCCTTGGGGAGGGACGTGACTCTGGAAACACCATATATTTT. Encoded protein: CASSLGEGRDSGNTIYF.

This chain joins TRBV5-6 and TRBJ2-7; 9 nucleotides match TRBD1. The CDR3 has 16 amino acids. V was pared by 4 bases and J by 2 bases, with 10 bases of the junction left unmatched. Germline lookup yields CDR1 SGHDT and CDR2 YYEEEE. The CDR3 sequence: CASSRPGTGSPYEQYF. CDR3 DNA: TGTGCCAGCAGCCGTCCCGGGACAGGGTCCCCCTACGAGCAGTACTTC. The whole variable domain, remainder taken from reference TRBV5-6 and TRBJ2-7, is DAGVTQSPTHLIKTRGQQVTLRCSPKSGHDTVSWYQQALGQGPQFIFQYYEEEERQRGNFPDRFSGHQFPNYSSELNVNALLLGDSALYLCASSRPGTGSPYEQYFGPGTRLTVT.

The rearrangement joins TRBV5-4 to TRBJ2-3; 9 positions agree with TRBD1. In germline, CDR1 is SGHNT, CDR2 YYREEE (reference sequence). The V segment lost 4 bases and the J segment 8 bases; nucleotides outside the gene matches: 14. This CDR3 comprises 16 residues. The CDR3 is CASSVERDRESGTQYF. The CDR3 coding sequence is TGTGCCAGCAGCGTGGAACGGGACAGGGAATCCGGTACGCAGTATTTT. Together with reference TRBV5-4 and TRBJ2-3, the CDR3 gives the full variable domain: ETGVTQSPTHLIKTRGQQVTLRCSSQSGHNTVSWYQQALGQGPQFIFQYYREEENGRGNFPPRFSGLQFPNYSSELNVNALELDDSALYLCASSVERDRESGTQYFGPGTRLTVL.

The chain employs TRBV7-2 and TRBJ2-5; no clear D. The CDR3 sequence is 12 residues long. CDR1 SGHTA and CDR2 FQGNSA come from the germline V gene. V was clipped by 5 bases and J by 2 bases, with 6 bases between them. CDR3 sequence reads: CASSEPQETQYF. CDR3 nucleotides: TGTGCCAGCAGCGAGCCTCAAGAGACCCAGTACTTC.

The chain employs TRBV19 and TRBJ2-6, with unresolved D. V shed 8 bases and J shed 4 bases, with 9 bases lying between them. CDR3 length: 13 amino acids. Germline V gives CDR1 LNHDA, CDR2 SQIVND (reference sequence). The CDR3 is CASWAPGANVLTF. The CDR3 nucleotides are TGTGCCAGTTGGGCCCCGGGGGCCAACGTCCTGACTTTC.

V gene TRBV5-4 combines with J gene TRBJ1-1; a possible D gene is TRBD1 (6 bases). V was cut by 4 bases and J by 5 bases, with 15 bases left in between. Germline V gene data show CDR1 as SGHNT and CDR2 as YYREEE (reference sequence). This CDR3 is built from 14 residues. The CDR3 here is CASSRAGVRTEAFF. DNA for the CDR3: TGTGCCAGCAGCCGTGCAGGGGTACGGACTGAAGCTTTCTTT.

V is TRBV20-1 and J is TRBJ1-2, with no clear D. The CDR3 totals 11 residues. Trimming pared 6 bases from V and 3 bases from J, leaving 8 bases between. Germline CDR1 is DFQATT and CDR2 is SNEGSKA (reference sequence). The CDR3 sequence: CSAGSDYGYTF. CDR3 DNA sequence: TGCAGTGCCGGGTCGGACTATGGCTACACCTTC.

V and J are TRBV2 and TRBJ1-2, with 7 positions matching TRBD1. CDR1 SNHLY and CDR2 FYNNEI come from the germline V gene. CDR3 length: 13 residues. V shed 6 bases, J shed 4 bases, and the junction held 5 bases outside the gene matches. The CDR3 DNA reads as TGTGCCAGCAGCCAAGACAGGGCCTATGGCTACACCTTC. Translated: CASSQDRAYGYTF.

The chain links TRBV7-3 to TRBJ2-5, with TRBD2 matching over 7 bases. Trimming took 5 bases from V and 4 from J; bases not matched to a gene: 4. This CDR3 has 13 residues. CDR1 is SGHTA and CDR2 is FQGTGA in the germline V gene. The chain's CDR3 is CASSGEGGETQYF. In DNA form, the CDR3 reads TGTGCCAGCAGCGGGGAGGGCGGAGAGACCCAGTACTTC.

The CDR3 DNA follows: TGCGCCAGCAGCCCGCGGGGGCCGGTCTCCTACGAGCAGTACTTC. Protein: CASSPRGPVSYEQYF. The V gene is TRBV5-1, the J gene TRBJ2-7, with a possible D match to TRBD2 (7 bases). Trimming left V 4 bases short and J 0 bases short, with 14 bases between. The CDR3 extends over 15 amino acids. The V gene's germline CDR1 is SGHRS and CDR2 YFSETQ.

The chain joins TRBV19 to TRBJ1-4; 9 nucleotides line up with TRBD1. The CDR3 has 15 residues. Germline V CDR1 and CDR2: LNHDA, SQIVND (reference sequence). The V and J ends lost 3 bases and 4 bases, in that order; junction bases with no gene match: 3. The DNA of the CDR3 is TGTGCCAGTAGTATGGGGACAGGGTATAATGAAAAACTGTTTTTT. As protein: CASSMGTGYNEKLFF.

The genes are TRBV6-5 and TRBJ1-1, with TRBD1 as a possible D gene (5 bases). V was trimmed by 3 bases and J by 0 bases, leaving 11 bases between them. CDR1 is MNHEY, CDR2 SVGAGI, per germline. The CDR3 length is 15 residues. CDR3 amino acids: CASSYRGSMNTEAFF. The CDR3 DNA is TGTGCCAGCAGTTATCGGGGGAGCATGAACACTGAAGCTTTCTTT.

The chain links TRBV5-4 to TRBJ1-6, with a weak D call TRBD1 (6 bases). This CDR3 has 15 amino acids. Between the trimmed V and J ends, which lost 2 bases and 1 base, there was a span of 7 bases. Germline lookup yields CDR1 SGHNT and CDR2 YYREEE (reference sequence). The CDR3 reads CASSLQGSYNSPLHF. CDR3 bases: TGTGCCAGCAGCTTACAGGGTTCCTATAATTCACCCCTCCACTTT.